The TCR beta chain under discussion was sequenced for a study of cytomegalovirus exposure and HLA in healthy donors. Study background: An analysis done earlier identified around 100 million unique TCR beta sequences from approximately 200 million T cells.

The PCR had 60 Vbeta and 13 Jbeta primers. Here immunoSEQ multiplex PCR was the method, and the copy in TCRdb shows in-frame clones only, minus some. The sample has 170,000 or so clones, roughly 78% seen once. Germline V gives CDR1 SGDLS, CDR2 YYNGEE. This CDR3 region has 17 residues. The J segment lost 5 bases and the V segment lost 0 bases, leaving 8 bases of the junction unmatched. General observations from the study: The authors confirmed in vitro that a few CMV-associated chains were specific for CMV antigens.

To note about this clone: The target antigen is unknown.

The specimen sequenced was PBMCs. This chain links TRBV9 with TRBJ2-2; 9 nucleotides line up with TRBD1. The receptor was isolated from a woman in her forties or fifties in good health and CMV-seropositive. This CDR3 reads CASSVALGQGRTGELFF. The CDR3 coding sequence is TGTGCCAGCAGCGTAGCTCTGGGACAGGGAAGAACCGGGGAGCTGTTTTTT. Looking up the rest from reference TRBV9 and TRBJ2-2 gives the full variable domain: DSGVTQTPKHLITATGQRVTLRCSPRSGDLSVYWYQQSLDQGLQFLIQYYNGEERAKGNILERFSAQQFPDLHSELNLSSLELGDSALYFCASSVALGQGRTGELFFGEGSRLTVL.